Listed below are T cell receptor beta chains from one sample, sequenced in a study of cytomegalovirus exposure and HLA in healthy donors. Profiling relied on immunoSEQ multiplex PCR, and the TCRdb table lists in-frame clones only, not all of them. Here the sample spans a few hundred thousand clones, 84% being singletons. Input material: PBMCs. Every receptor here comes from a woman between 40 and 55 years old in good health and CMV-seropositive. Each CDR3 is given with its conserved first and last residue.

>TRBV30|11
CAWRTVGEQYF
>TRBV5-4|15
CASSPGAGVYTEAFF
>TRBV5-1|12
CASSSFTDTQYF
>TRBV11-3|16
CASSPPRLGGTQTQYF
>TRBV11-3|13
CASSLRQDSPLHF
>TRBV27|13
CASSLKSRDYQYF
>TRBV7-9|15
CASSFVSGQRDEQFF
>TRBV30|14
CAWSPGLVVNEQFF
>TRBV7-2|16
CASSLVSSGSPYEQYF
>TRBV12-5|16
CASGLPGTSGSNEQFF
>TRBV7-6|13
CASSARGGQPQHF
>TRBV11-3|15
CASSLVVSNTGELFF
>TRBV30|14
CAWKGEGVDQPQHF
>TRBV6-1|15
CASSEMAGVNEKLFF
>TRBV5-6|13
CASSWDRLRGYTF
>TRBV27|13
CASGASSYNEQFF
>TRBV30|13
CAWSNSHGYEQYF
>TRBV12-5|15
CASDQPGGARSPLHF
>TRBV4-2|15
CASSQVSGTRDEQYF
>TRBV28|13
CASSFDTIREQFF
>TRBV7-9|16
CASSLVVTSDVNEQFF
>TRBV19|14
CASSIDRAAGELFF
>TRBV10-3|14
CATATSGGTDTQYF
>TRBV30|15
CAWSVRAGLQDGYTF
>TRBV28|14
CASRAAGVGYGHTF
>TRBV4-3|16
CASSQDARGLKEKLFF
>TRBV30|12
CAWAGASDTQYF
>TRBV11-2|17
CASSLDQAGRAGYEQYF
>TRBV7-6|14
CASSLGTGSYEQYF
>TRBV29-1|13
CSAAGDTIYGYTF
>TRBV5-6|15
CASSLAGSASYEQYF
>TRBV30|15
CAWTPRLAGYNEQFF
>TRBV4-3|14
CASSLTGSNSPLHF
>TRBV6-6|15
CASSYEKTDNQPQHF
>TRBV6-5|16
CASSYSTSGNTGELFF
>TRBV27|18
CASSLIQRPRPSNEKLFF
>TRBV27|19
CASSLSPPVAGGSPETQYF
>TRBV28|15
CASSQGLAGTDTQYF
>TRBV5-1|20
CASSLVRSGLAEKNTGELFF
>TRBV7-6|13
CASTFPGYNEQFF
>TRBV12-2|17
CASRLVDCRQEGTEAFF
>TRBV19|17
CASSPTGGVSGNQPQHF
>TRBV7-9|16
CASSLGSSGSTDTQYF
>TRBV9|15
CASSVGDSVYNEQFF
>TRBV15|19
CATSRDLPGKDRNNSPLHF
>TRBV7-3|15
CASSLGDRGLWTQYF
>TRBV7-9|18
CASRHGTSGREVYNEQFF
>TRBV7-8|16
CASSPGRVGPQETQYF
>TRBV5-6|14
CASRAGTDTYEQYF
>TRBV5-4|16
CASSTLWTSGKYEQYF
>TRBV6-6|14
CASSSNEIGYEQYF